A selection of T cell receptor beta chains follows, all from one sample in a study of T cell responses to AZD1222 COVID-19 vaccine. Data came from immunoSEQ multiplex PCR; TCRdb stores just in-frame clones and leaves some out. The table has about 130,000 clones, approximately 88% seen once. The sequencing here drew on peripheral blood, taken on day 0 of AZD1222 vaccination. The origin of the receptors is an adult in good health. Both conserved end residues are trimmed from each CDR3. Clone size appears in some rows only: once, few, many, or a class for an expanded clone.

>TRBJ1-3|TRBV9|once
ASSVEGNTIY
>TRBJ2-1|TRBV5-5|.
ASSSPTGATNEQF
>TRBJ1-1|TRBV12-3/TRBV12-4|.
ASSFTVGTEAF
>TRBJ1-1|TRBV5-4|.
ASRKQGRGDTEAF
>TRBJ2-7|TRBV7-8|.
ASSSQTGEYEQY
>TRBJ1-2|TRBV5-1|.
ASSLGQGRDGYT
>TRBJ2-1|TRBV19|.
ASSPRTNTNRYNEQF
>TRBJ2-7|TRBV5-4|.
ASSSVTDRGRYEQY
>TRBJ2-3|TRBV3-1/TRBV3-2|.
ASSQGLAASTDTQY
>TRBJ1-5|TRBV30|.
AWRETGGNQPQH
>TRBJ2-7|TRBV28|.
ASSSPSLVTYEQY
>TRBJ1-5|TRBV7-8|.
ASSLEGQPQH
>TRBJ2-7|TRBV5-6|.
ASSWDTSYEQY
>TRBJ1-2|TRBV29-1|.
SVASRQANSYGYT
>TRBJ1-5|TRBV28|.
ASSLSGGQGFSNQPQH
>TRBJ1-2|TRBV28|few
ASSLAGGYGYT
>TRBJ1-6|TRBV5-1|few
ASSLETGLRNSPLH
>TRBJ1-1|TRBV28|.
ASSSPPVNTEAF
>TRBJ1-4|TRBV3-1/TRBV3-2|.
ASSQGQGFPPTNEKLF
>TRBJ2-7|TRBV2|.
ASIPGTTYEQY
>TRBJ2-7|TRBV15|.
ATSRDPSGSYEQY
>TRBJ1-2|TRBV7-2|.
ASSLWERNYGYT
>TRBJ1-2|TRBV28|few
ASSLDSTERYGYT
>TRBJ1-5|TRBV19|.
ASSGGASQPQH
>TRBJ2-3|TRBV4-2|.
ASSQGSAGDTQY
>TRBJ2-2|TRBV3-1/TRBV3-2|few
ASRTSRNTGELF
>TRBJ1-5|TRBV10-1|few
ASSGTGGNQPQH
>TRBJ1-6|TRBV3-1/TRBV3-2|.
ASSQEGTGGTPLH
>TRBJ2-5|TRBV5-8|once
ASSLGARGRETQY
>TRBJ2-1|TRBV2|once
ASKEREGNEQF
>TRBJ1-5|TRBV30|once
AWRRRTGGLGNQPQH
>TRBJ1-3|TRBV12-3/TRBV12-4|.
ARGSGNTIY
>TRBJ2-5|TRBV24-1|.
ATRSSEPGTQY
>TRBJ1-5|TRBV19|.
ASSTQGKGSNQPQH
>TRBJ1-2|TRBV29-1|.
SVTLGSDYGYT
>TRBJ1-5|TRBV7-2|few
ASSPMWDGNQPQH
>TRBJ1-1|TRBV5-1|.
ASSVVGNTEAF